This T cell receptor beta chain was recorded in a study of neoadjuvant nivolumab and ipilimumab in lung cancer. Findings and caveats of the study: Only two of four nivolumab-treated tumors gained richness and clonality by surgery. TCR receptors were sequenced in few samples. Compared with tumor-adjacent uninvolved lung, resected tumors showed greater richness and clonality. Pretherapy blood TCR richness correlated positively with resected tumor richness.

The CDR3 sequence is 14 residues long. The V end was cut by 1 base, the J end by 0 bases, with 4 bases between. Germline values: CDR1 SGHTA, CDR2 FQGNSA. The table lists this clone with a few counts. What it binds is not known. The data were produced by immunoSEQ multiplex PCR, yet TCRdb's version contains in-frame clones alone and is incomplete. Among about 15,000 clones listed, 70% to 80% were seen once. The sequencing here drew on tumor tissue, taken after neoadjuvant nivolumab, alone or with ipilimumab, at or shortly before surgery. The clonotype originates from an adult with non-small cell lung cancer. The J gene is TRBJ2-1, the V gene TRBV7-2, with D unclear. The CDR3 bases are TGTGCCAGCAGCTTAGGCGCCTCCTACAATGAGCAGTTCTTC. Translating it yields CASSLGASYNEQFF.